This T cell receptor (beta chain) is drawn from a study of blood T cells in healthy people across ages (dated by TCRdb to between 2015 and 2016). In terms of the full investigation: In model experiments, template switching captured about one uniquely barcoded TCR beta cDNA molecule for every two T cells. Using deep sequencing normalized with unique cDNA molecular identifiers, the study measured how TCR beta repertoire diversity changes with age. Donors were grouped into four age groups: young (average approximately 15 years), middle-aged (about 38), aged (about 60) and long-lived (approximately 78). For two donors (one aged 18 to 29 and one aged 80 or older), the study analyzed two additional independent replicas of 1 million unique cDNA reads from the same blood draw. Study-wide conclusions, independent of this receptor: Observed TCR beta diversity per million T cells fell roughly linearly with age, and a significant reduction was already apparent by age roughly 40. Because donor CMV infection status was unknown, age-related changes in expanded clonotypes were potentially confounded. Since profiling was done on bulk unsorted PBMCs, naive and antigen-experienced compartments could not be conclusively compared. Compared with the aged group, more naive CD4+ T cells, fewer expanded clones and increased TCR diversity were shown by the long-lived group, suggesting age selection. Total diversity estimates from one million sequenced T cells were considered lower bounds and underestimates. The percentage of naive T cells measured by flow cytometry correlated strongly with observed TCR beta diversity.

The donors were roughly 39 Caucasian individuals from Russia, aged about 6 to 95 years, who were systemically healthy. Each donor gave around 9.5 milliliters of peripheral blood, collected into EDTA-treated Vacutainer tubes. Ficoll-Paque density-gradient centrifugation was used to isolate PBMCs, with at least 6.5 million per sample. Total RNA was extracted from PBMCs with Trizol reagent, with at least 6 micrograms obtained per sample. For every donor, flow cytometry on a PBMC aliquot measured the percentage of naive CD45RAhigh/CD27high T cells. Preparation of the library involved 5' RACE. These reads were obtained on an Illumina HiSeq 2500. The second PCR ran for roughly 7 to 11 cycles and used a J-beta primer mix along with a sample-barcoded 5' primer. Each TCR beta cDNA molecule received a unique molecular identifier from a template-switch 5' adaptor carrying 12 random nucleotides. At least 2.5 million CDR3-containing paired-end reads were obtained from each sample. All of the RNA was converted into first-strand cDNA using the Mint cDNA synthesis kit, with a TRBC-specific oligonucleotide serving as the primer. All cDNA was treated with uracil-DNA glycosylase and then went through a first 18-cycle PCR with the universal primers M1SS and BC2_uni_R. The study's own analysis went as follows. For normalization, 1 million high-quality reads, each with a distinct molecular identifier, were randomly selected from each sample. Instead of being binned into consensus sequences, reads that shared molecular identifiers were thrown out. MiTCR, with a Q25 quality threshold and the strictest error-elimination algorithm, was used for CDR3 identification, clonotype clustering and error correction. A nonparametric unseen species model using Euler transformation provided a lower-bound estimate of total TCR beta diversity. Using fastp at Q25 and MiXCR, TCRdb reprocessed the public reads and kept productive beta chains. Duplicate CDR3 protein sequences are folded into a single record with the most common DNA and genes. These V and J calls originate from TCRdb's pipeline instead of the authors' own analysis. In this sample the table shows approximately 800,000 distinct CDR3 sequences, around 25% of which occur a single time. 3% to 4% of the sample comes from the top ten.

Note on this clonotype: Its binding antigen is unknown. Base qualities are not recorded, but no much larger clone differs from it by a single base.

V is shortened by 0 bases, J by 8 bases, and the region joining them spans 10 bases. The CDR3 contains 13 residues, cysteine and phenylalanine counted. Kept here is only the CDR3 DNA, which spans 39 bases and is read in frame from base 1. The germline V gene encodes CDR1 MNHEY and CDR2 SMNVEV (reference sequence). The same sample was also used in a study of T cells of mothers and their children. According to the second study: Donors were nine systemically healthy Caucasian individuals: three mothers and their six children. cDNA synthesis used all of the extracted RNA, with approximately 1.4 ug of RNA in each 15 ul reaction. In the second PCR, the M1S primer added sample barcodes and 2-4 random nucleotides. Over 8.5 million TCR beta CDR3 reads were obtained for each mother, and 2.5 million to 3.5 million reads were obtained for each child. TCR recombination output is similarly shaped by thymic selection in related and unrelated pairs, with a minor effect exerted by inherited differences. Normalized repertoire overlap was always slightly but never significantly higher in related than unrelated mother-child pairs. No persistent microchimeric T cell clones were found, with a detection sensitivity of approximately 110 clones per million clonotypes. Deep NGS was used in the study to compare the TCR beta repertoires of mothers and children and to look for features that separate related mother-child pairs from unrelated individuals. Mothers averaged roughly 36 +/- 4 years of age and children averaged roughly 12 +/- 4 years. After adapter ligation with NEBNext reagents, the libraries were sequenced on Illumina HiSeq 2000 with 100+100 nt paired-end reads. Mother and child libraries were prepared a month apart and sequenced in separate runs to prevent cross-contamination. For each donor, somewhere between about 500,000 and 2,000,000 distinct TCR beta clonotypes were identified. Naive TCR beta clonotypes were estimated from low-frequency clonotypes matched to each donor's FACS-determined naive share, without sorting.

This chain joins TRBV27 to TRBJ1-2; tentative D gene TRBD1, with 6 bases matching. The sequenced sample consisted of blood. The sequence derives from a boy aged 5 to 17 in good health. The CDR3 region has the sequence CASSLSGGQGYTF. The bases read TGTGCCAGCAGTTTATCAGGAGGACAGGGCTACACCTTC.